The rows below give T cell receptor beta chains drawn from one sample of a study of blood T cell repertoires in COVID-19. Generated by immunoSEQ multiplex PCR, the TCRdb table keeps only in-frame clones and is missing some. The data show about 250,000 clones, with around nine tenths seen just once and 0.7% to 0.9% held by the top ten. The specimen sequenced was peripheral blood. The receptors here all came from a man aged 30 to 45 with acute or convalescent COVID-19. Both conserved end residues are part of each CDR3. D genes are given only for firm matches. Clone size, where shown, is once, few, many, or a class for clones that have expanded.

d_call clone_size j_call v_call cdr3_aa cdr3_nt
. . TRBJ2-1 TRBV2 CASSPRWFNEQFF TGTGCCAGCAGCCCCCGGTGGTTCAATGAGCAGTTCTTC
. . TRBJ2-5 TRBV4-2 CASSRSGEETQYF TGTGCCAGCAGCCGCAGCGGTGAAGAGACCCAGTACTTC
. few TRBJ2-2 TRBV5-1 CASRSQAKNTGELFF TGCGCCAGCAGGTCTCAGGCCAAGAACACCGGGGAGCTGTTTTTT
. once TRBJ1-1 TRBV30 CAWSVQEAFF TGTGCCTGGAGTGTCCAGGAAGCTTTCTTT
TRBD1 . TRBJ2-1 TRBV19 CASRFSGQAYNEQFF TGTGCCAGTAGATTCTCGGGACAGGCCTACAATGAGCAGTTCTTC
TRBD2 . TRBJ2-1 TRBV25-1 CASSERLGGSNEQFF TGTGCCAGCAGTGAACGACTAGGCGGGAGCAATGAGCAGTTCTTC
. . TRBJ2-5 TRBV5-1 CASSLLSGQETQYF TGCGCCAGCAGCTTGTTGTCAGGACAAGAGACCCAGTACTTC
. . TRBJ1-3 TRBV3-1/TRBV3-2 CASSRVRENSGNTIYF TGTGCCAGCAGCCGTGTACGGGAGAACTCTGGAAACACCATATATTTT
. . TRBJ1-5 TRBV9 CASSVAGFPNQPQHF TGTGCCAGCAGCGTAGCAGGGTTTCCAAATCAGCCCCAGCATTTT
TRBD2 . TRBJ2-5 TRBV9 CASSPNPGEGTQYF TGTGCCAGCTCCCCTAATCCGGGGGAGGGGACCCAGTACTTC
TRBD1 . TRBJ1-5 TRBV3-1/TRBV3-2 CASSQAWGQGAQPQHF TGTGCCAGCAGCCAAGCCTGGGGACAGGGGGCTCAGCCCCAGCATTTT
. few TRBJ1-3 TRBV5-3 CARSFHSGNTIYF TGTGCCAGAAGCTTCCACTCTGGAAACACCATATATTTT
TRBD1 . TRBJ1-5 TRBV19 CASSIAGTGGYSNQPQHF TGTGCCAGTAGTATAGCAGGTACAGGGGGCTATTCCAATCAGCCCCAGCATTTT
. . TRBJ1-3 TRBV28 CASSSPVGRTTIYF TGTGCCAGCAGTTCCCCAGTGGGGAGAACCACCATATATTTT